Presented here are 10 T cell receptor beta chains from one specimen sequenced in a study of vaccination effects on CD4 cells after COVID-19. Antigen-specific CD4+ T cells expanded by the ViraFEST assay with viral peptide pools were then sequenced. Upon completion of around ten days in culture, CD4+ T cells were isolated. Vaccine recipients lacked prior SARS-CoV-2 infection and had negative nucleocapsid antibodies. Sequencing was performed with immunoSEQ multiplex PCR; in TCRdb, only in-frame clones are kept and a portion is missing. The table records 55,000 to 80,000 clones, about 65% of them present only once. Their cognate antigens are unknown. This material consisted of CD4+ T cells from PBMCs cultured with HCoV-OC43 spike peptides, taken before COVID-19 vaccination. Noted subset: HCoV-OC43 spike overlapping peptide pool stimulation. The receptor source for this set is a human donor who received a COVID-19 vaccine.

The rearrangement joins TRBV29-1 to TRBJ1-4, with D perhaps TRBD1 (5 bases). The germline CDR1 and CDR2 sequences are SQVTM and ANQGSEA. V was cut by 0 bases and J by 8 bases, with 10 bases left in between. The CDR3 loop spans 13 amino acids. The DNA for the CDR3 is TGCAGCGTTGAAGATCGTGGGGGAGAAAAACTGTTTTTT. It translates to CSVEDRGGEKLFF.

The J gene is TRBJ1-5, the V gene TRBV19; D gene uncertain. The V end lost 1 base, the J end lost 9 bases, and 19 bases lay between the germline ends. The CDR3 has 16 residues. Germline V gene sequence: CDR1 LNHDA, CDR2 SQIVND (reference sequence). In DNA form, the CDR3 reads TGTGCCAGTAGTATAGGGGTTTGGAACTCTTGGGGGCCCCAGCATTTT. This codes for CASSIGVWNSWGPQHF.

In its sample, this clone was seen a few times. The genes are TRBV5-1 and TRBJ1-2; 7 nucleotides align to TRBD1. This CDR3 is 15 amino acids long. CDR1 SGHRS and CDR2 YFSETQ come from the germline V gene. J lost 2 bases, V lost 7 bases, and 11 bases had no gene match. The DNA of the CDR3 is TGCGCCAGCGGATCCTGGGACAGACCGAACTATGGCTACACCTTC. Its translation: CASGSWDRPNYGYTF. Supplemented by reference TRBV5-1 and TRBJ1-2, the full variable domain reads KAGVTQTPRYLIKTRGQQVTLSCSPISGHRSVSWYQQTPGQGLQFLFEYFSETQRNKGNFPGRFSGRQFSNSRSEMNVSTLELGDSALYLCASGSWDRPNYGYTFGSGTRLTVV.

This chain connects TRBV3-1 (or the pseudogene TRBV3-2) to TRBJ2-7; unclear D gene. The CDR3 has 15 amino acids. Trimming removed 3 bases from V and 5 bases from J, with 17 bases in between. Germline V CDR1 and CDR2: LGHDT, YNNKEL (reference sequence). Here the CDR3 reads CASSQGRCLGDEQYV. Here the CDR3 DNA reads TGTGCCAGCAGCCAGGGAAGGTGCCTGGGTGACGAGCAGTACGTC.

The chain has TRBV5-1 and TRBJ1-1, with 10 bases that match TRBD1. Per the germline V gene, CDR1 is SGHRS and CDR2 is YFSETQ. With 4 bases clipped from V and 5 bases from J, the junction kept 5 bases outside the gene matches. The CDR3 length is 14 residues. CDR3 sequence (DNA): TGCGCCAGCAGCGGAGACAGGGGGCATACTGAAGCTTTCTTT. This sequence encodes CASSGDRGHTEAFF.

In DNA form, the CDR3 reads TGTGCCAGCAGCTTTGGAGGGGCCACCGGGGAGCTGTTTTTT. The encoded protein is CASSFGGATGELFF. The chain is built from TRBV7-3 and TRBJ2-2; a possible D gene is TRBD2 (6 bases). Per germline, CDR1 SGHTA and CDR2 FQGTGA. Trimming took off 3 bases at V and 4 bases at J, with 9 bases between the two ends. CDR3 length equals 14 residues. Combining the CDR3 with reference TRBV7-3 and TRBJ2-2 gives the whole variable domain GAGVSQTPSNKVTEKGKYVELRCDPISGHTALYWYRQSLGQGPEFLIYFQGTGAADDSGLPNDRFFAVRPEGSVSTLKIQRTERGDSAVYLCASSFGGATGELFFGEGSRLTVL.

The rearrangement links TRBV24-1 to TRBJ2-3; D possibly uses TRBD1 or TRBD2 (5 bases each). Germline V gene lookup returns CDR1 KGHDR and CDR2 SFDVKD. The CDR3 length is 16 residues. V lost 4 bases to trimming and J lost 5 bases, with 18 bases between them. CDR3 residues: CATSDLRDPFIDTQYF. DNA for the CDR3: TGTGCCACCAGTGACCTCCGGGACCCGTTCATAGATACGCAGTATTTT.

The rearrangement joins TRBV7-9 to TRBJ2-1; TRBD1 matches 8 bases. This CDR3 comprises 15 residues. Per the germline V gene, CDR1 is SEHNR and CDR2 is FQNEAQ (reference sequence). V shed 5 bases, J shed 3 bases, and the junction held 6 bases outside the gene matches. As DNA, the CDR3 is TGTGCCAGCAGCCTCGGACAGGGCCGCTACAATGAGCAGTTCTTC. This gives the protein CASSLGQGRYNEQFF.

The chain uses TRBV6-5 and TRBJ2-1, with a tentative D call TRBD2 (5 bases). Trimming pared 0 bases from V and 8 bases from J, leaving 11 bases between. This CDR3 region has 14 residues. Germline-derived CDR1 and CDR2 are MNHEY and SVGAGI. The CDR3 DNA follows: TGTGCCAGCAGTTACTCGGCTACAGCGGATGAGCAGTTCTTC. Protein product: CASSYSATADEQFF.

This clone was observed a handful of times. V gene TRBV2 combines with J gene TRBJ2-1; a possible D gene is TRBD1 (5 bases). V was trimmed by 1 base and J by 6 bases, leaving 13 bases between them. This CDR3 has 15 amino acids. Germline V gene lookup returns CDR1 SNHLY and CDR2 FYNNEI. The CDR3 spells CASSEGVARGNEQFF. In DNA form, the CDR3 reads TGTGCCAGCAGTGAAGGGGTAGCTAGGGGCAATGAGCAGTTCTTC.